This passage covers 29 T cell receptor beta chains from one sample sequenced in a study of response to subunit inactivated influenza vaccine. TCRdb called the RT-PCR reads again in MiXCR, with one record for every CDR3 protein. The sample contains hundreds of thousands of distinct CDR3 sequences, 11% of which appear only once. These data also featured in a second study, about T cells expressing NK-cell markers. According to that study: Making the TCR beta cDNA relied on 5'RACE template switching with UMIs.

The sequences come from PBMCs from blood, collected on the day of vaccination. Receptor source: a man aged 45 to 65 who received an inactivated influenza vaccine.

The V and J genes are TRBV3-1 and TRBJ2-3; D unresolved. Trimming left V 4 bases short and J 0 bases short, with 11 bases between. Germline CDR1 LGHDT, CDR2 YNNKEL (reference sequence). The CDR3 consists of 15 residues. The CDR3 loop reads CASSRASASTDTQYF. In DNA, the CDR3 is TGTGCCAGCAGCCGTGCTTCGGCTAGCACAGATACGCAGTATTTT.

The table lists this clonotype with a few counts. The chain is built from TRBV29-1 and TRBJ2-3; 7 bases match TRBD1. Per germline, CDR1 SQVTM and CDR2 ANQGSEA. The J segment lost 5 bases and the V segment lost 6 bases, leaving 11 bases of the junction unmatched. This CDR3 contains 14 residues. The CDR3 DNA reads TGCAGCGTATCGACAGGGCCTTCGGGAGATACGCAGTATTTT. Amino acid sequence: CSVSTGPSGDTQYF.

The rearrangement links TRBV12-3 or TRBV12-4 to TRBJ2-2; D is perhaps TRBD1 or TRBD2 (5 bases each). The V gene lost 1 base and the J gene lost 4 bases, with 16 bases spanning the gap. The CDR3 is 17 residues long. The chain's CDR3 is CASSLDHGTRTTGELFF. The CDR3 DNA is TGTGCCAGCAGTTTAGATCATGGGACGCGGACCACCGGGGAGCTGTTTTTT.

The chain carries TRBV7-9 and TRBJ2-2; maybe TRBD1 (6 bases). From germline, CDR1 is SEHNR and CDR2 FQNEAQ (reference sequence). This CDR3 has 17 amino acids. Trimming stripped 5 bases from V and 0 bases from J, with 16 bases between. CDR3 nucleotides: TGTGCCAGCAGCCCTTACAAGGGGGAAGCGAACACCGGGGAGCTGTTTTTT. Translated: CASSPYKGEANTGELFF.

The V and J genes are TRBV5-6 and TRBJ2-7; D unclear. The CDR3 consists of 13 residues. Germline loops: CDR1 SGHDT, CDR2 YYEEEE. The V and J ends lost 6 bases and 2 bases respectively, with 12 bases between them. The CDR3 DNA is TGTGCCAGCAACCCAGGTACTACCTACGAGCAGTACTTC. Protein: CASNPGTTYEQYF. The whole variable domain, remainder taken from reference TRBV5-6 and TRBJ2-7, is DAGVTQSPTHLIKTRGQQVTLRCSPKSGHDTVSWYQQALGQGPQFIFQYYEEEERQRGNFPDRFSGHQFPNYSSELNVNALLLGDSALYLCASNPGTTYEQYFGPGTRLTVT.

The rearrangement uses TRBV29-1 and TRBJ2-5, with D tentatively TRBD1 (6 bases). Between the trimmed V and J ends, which lost 3 bases and 5 bases, there was a span of 10 bases. This CDR3 spans 12 amino acids. CDR1 SQVTM and CDR2 ANQGSEA come from the germline V gene. CDR3 sequence reads: CSVDWGRETQYF. CDR3 DNA: TGCAGCGTTGATTGGGGGCGTGAGACCCAGTACTTC.

The chain links TRBV7-2 to TRBJ2-2; maybe TRBD2 (6 bases). Deletions cut 6 bases from V and 6 bases from J, with 17 bases between. CDR1 and CDR2 (germline): SGHTA, FQGNSA. This CDR3 contains 15 residues. The CDR3 region is CASRFGAGTSGELFF. For the CDR3, the DNA is TGTGCCAGCAGGTTCGGGGCGGGAACCTCCGGGGAGCTGTTTTTT.

At least ten counts were recorded for this clonotype. V and J are TRBV20-1 and TRBJ2-2; D may be TRBD2 (5 bases). CDR3 length: 14 residues. Germline V gene sequence: CDR1 DFQATT, CDR2 SNEGSKA (reference sequence). V lost 0 bases and J 5 bases, leaving 10 bases between the germline ends. CDR3 DNA sequence: TGCAGTGCTAGAGATCGGACTGGGACCGGGGAGCTGTTTTTT. Translating it yields CSARDRTGTGELFF.

This clonotype was found a few times. This chain joins TRBV29-1 and TRBJ2-7; unclear D gene. The V end was cut by 8 bases, the J end by 5 bases, with 19 bases between. The CDR3 totals 13 residues. The germline CDR1 and CDR2 sequences are SQVTM and ANQGSEA. The CDR3 protein is CSFYSGTLNEQYF. CDR3 in DNA: TGCAGCTTCTACAGTGGAACATTAAACGAGCAGTACTTC.

A few counts support this clonotype. In DNA, the CDR3 is TGTGCCAGCACCCGGTCTGAGAAGGAGACCCAGTACTTC. Its translation is CASTRSEKETQYF. This chain uses TRBV28 with TRBJ2-5; D not resolved. Germline values: CDR1 MDHEN, CDR2 SYDVKM. V shed 7 bases and J shed 5 bases, with 14 bases lying between them. CDR3 length equals 13 residues.

This clonotype has a handful of counts. J is TRBJ2-7 and V is TRBV4-1, with 8 bases that match TRBD1. This CDR3 has 16 amino acids. Germline CDR1 MGHRA, CDR2 YSYEKL. The ends lost 1 base at V and 1 base at J; junction bases unmatched: 6. CDR3 amino acids: CASSQGGQVRSYEQYF. The CDR3 region has the DNA TGCGCCAGCAGCCAAGGGGGACAGGTTCGTTCCTACGAGCAGTACTTC.

In its sample, this clonotype was seen a few times. The chain carries TRBV20-1 and TRBJ2-1, with D possibly matching TRBD2 (6 bases). V was clipped by 7 bases and J by 8 bases, with 18 bases between them. Per the germline V gene, CDR1 is DFQATT and CDR2 is SNEGSKA (reference sequence). The CDR3 loop spans 13 amino acids. In DNA form, the CDR3 reads TGCAGTGACCTAGCTCCGGGCGGGGATGAGCAGTTCTTC. This gives the protein CSDLAPGGDEQFF.

The table lists this clonotype with a few counts. This chain links TRBV4-1 with TRBJ2-7; D is unresolved. This CDR3 is 13 amino acids long. Germline V gene lookup returns CDR1 MGHRA and CDR2 YSYEKL. Trimming removed 2 bases at V and 7 bases at J, with 12 bases between. The CDR3 nucleotides read TGCGCCAGCAGCCAACTATACGAGTGGGAGCAGTACTTC. This gives the protein CASSQLYEWEQYF.

This clonotype was detected ten times or more. The chain combines TRBV5-1 with TRBJ2-1; 9 bases are a match to TRBD1. Germline V gives CDR1 SGHRS, CDR2 YFSETQ. The V gene end was trimmed by 4 bases and the J gene end by 5 bases; junction bases not matched to a gene: 4. There are 14 residues in the CDR3. In DNA, the CDR3 is TGCGCCAGCAGCATCCGGACAGGGGACAATGAGCAGTTCTTC. This sequence encodes CASSIRTGDNEQFF.

The chain uses TRBV5-6 and TRBJ1-5; 9 bases are shared with TRBD1. Germline V CDR1 and CDR2: SGHDT, YYEEEE. The CDR3 length is 16 residues. With 3 bases clipped from V and 7 bases from J, the junction kept 11 bases outside the gene matches. This chain's CDR3 is CASSSRDRGAGQPQHF. The CDR3 DNA is TGTGCCAGCAGCTCACGCGACAGGGGGGCCGGGCAGCCCCAGCATTTT. Filled out from reference TRBV5-6 and TRBJ1-5, the complete variable domain reads DAGVTQSPTHLIKTRGQQVTLRCSPKSGHDTVSWYQQALGQGPQFIFQYYEEEERQRGNFPDRFSGHQFPNYSSELNVNALLLGDSALYLCASSSRDRGAGQPQHFGDGTRLSIL.

The chain has TRBV6-1 and TRBJ2-3, with TRBD1 as a possible D gene (5 bases). Germline CDR1 and CDR2: MNHNS and SASEGT. The CDR3 contains 15 residues. The V gene lost 6 bases and the J gene lost 0 bases, with 13 bases spanning the gap. CDR3: CASSISGKSTDTQYF. DNA for the CDR3: TGTGCCAGCAGCATTTCAGGGAAGAGCACAGATACGCAGTATTTT.

In its sample, this clonotype was seen a few times. V gene TRBV10-3 combines with J gene TRBJ1-1; D remains unclear. This CDR3 has 14 residues. Trimming shortened V by 10 bases and J by 0 bases, and 15 bases separated the two germline ends. Germline assignment: CDR1 ENHRY and CDR2 SYGVKD. CDR3 in DNA: TGTGCCACCGGCACGGTCCCTCTGAACACTGAAGCTTTCTTT. It translates to CATGTVPLNTEAFF.

The chain couples TRBV21-1 to TRBJ2-3; the table names TRBD1, a call not compared with the DNA. TRBV21-1 is termed a pseudogene. The CDR3 is 15 residues long. The CDR3: CASNAIRGMRGTQYF. The DNA of the CDR3 is TGTGCCAGCAACGCGATCAGGGGAATGCGAGGTACGCAGTATTTT.

This clonotype was detected many times. The chain links TRBV14 to TRBJ2-1; D tentatively fits TRBD1 or TRBD2 (7 bases each). The CDR3 runs to 18 residues. Trimming cost V 1 base and J 0 bases, with 16 bases left between them. The germline V gene has CDR1 SGHDN and CDR2 FVKESK. CDR3 in DNA: TGTGCCAGCAGCCAAGTAGGAGGGGGCGGGAGCTCCTACAATGAGCAGTTCTTC. This gives the protein CASSQVGGGGSSYNEQFF.

This chain uses TRBV5-1 with TRBJ2-7; a possible D gene is TRBD1 (6 bases). V lost 4 bases and J lost 3, with 17 bases in between. Germline-derived CDR1 and CDR2 are SGHRS and YFSETQ. The CDR3 spans 15 residues. The CDR3 sequence: CASSTGSQGFYEQYF. DNA of the CDR3: TGCGCCAGCAGCACAGGGTCACAGGGATTCTACGAGCAGTACTTC.

This clonotype came up a few times. V is TRBV25-1 and J is TRBJ1-2; weak D call: TRBD1 (6 bases). CDR1 is MGHDK and CDR2 is SYGVNS in the germline V gene. V gave up 4 bases and J gave up 8 bases, with 14 bases separating them. The CDR3 spans 13 residues. CDR3 sequence reads: CASSGVRGGGYTF. CDR3 in DNA: TGTGCCAGCAGTGGAGTTAGGGGGGGCGGCTACACCTTC.

This clonotype was recorded a few times. CDR3 DNA sequence: TGCAGCGTTGTGGGTCAGCCGCAGACGGCGGGAGCGGGCGAGCAGTACTTC. It translates to CSVVGQPQTAGAGEQYF. The chain has TRBV29-1 and TRBJ2-7; 7 positions match TRBD2. Trimming took 4 bases from V and 6 from J; bases not matched to a gene: 21. This CDR3 has 17 residues. In germline, CDR1 is SQVTM, CDR2 ANQGSEA.

This clonotype was counted ten times or more. The V gene is TRBV7-9, the J gene TRBJ2-2, with no clear D. CDR1 is SEHNR, CDR2 FQNEAQ, per germline (reference sequence). The CDR3 length is 17 residues. The germline V and J ends were trimmed by 0 bases and 0 bases, with 11 bases remaining between them. The CDR3 nucleotides are TGTGCCAGCAGCTTAGCGCCACATTGGTCGAACACCGGGGAGCTGTTTTTT. This sequence encodes CASSLAPHWSNTGELFF. The full variable domain, with the rest looked up from reference TRBV7-9 and TRBJ2-2, is DTGVSQNPRHKITKRGQNVTFRCDPISEHNRLYWYRQTLGQGPEFLTYFQNEAQLEKSRLLSDRFSAERPKGSFSTLEIQRTEQGDSAMYLCASSLAPHWSNTGELFFGEGSRLTVL.

The J gene is TRBJ2-5, the V gene TRBV7-8; TRBD1 matches 9 bases. This CDR3 comprises 15 residues. The germline CDR1 and CDR2 sequences are SGHVS and FQNEAQ. J was trimmed by 2 bases and V by 5 bases; bases with no gene match: 6. Here the CDR3 reads CASSIRDRAQETQYF. CDR3 coding DNA: TGTGCCAGCAGCATCCGGGACAGGGCGCAAGAGACCCAGTACTTC. The full variable domain, completed using reference TRBV7-8 and TRBJ2-5, is GAGVSQSPRYKVAKRGQDVALRCDPISGHVSLFWYQQALGQGPEFLTYFQNEAQLDKSGLPSDRFFAERPEGSVSTLKIQRTQQEDSAVYLCASSIRDRAQETQYFGPGTRLLVL.

This clonotype was seen a few times. The chain uses TRBV20-1 and TRBJ2-3, with D hard to call. Trimming cost V 3 bases and J 4 bases, with 11 bases left between them. The CDR3 spans 13 residues. Germline V gives CDR1 DFQATT, CDR2 SNEGSKA (reference sequence). CDR3 residues: CSASYSGADTQYF. In nucleotides, the CDR3 is TGCAGTGCTAGTTACTCGGGCGCAGATACGCAGTATTTT.

The chain combines TRBV10-3 with TRBJ2-7; D is possibly TRBD1 (6 bases). CDR1 and CDR2 from the germline V gene are ENHRY and SYGVKD. V dropped 10 bases and J dropped 0 bases, with 13 bases sitting between them. The CDR3 has 13 amino acids. The CDR3 DNA is TGTGCCACCTTCGGACAGTCCTCCTACGAGCAGTACTTC. Translated: CATFGQSSYEQYF.

This clonotype came up many times. The rearrangement uses TRBV3-1 and TRBJ2-5; D gene ambiguous. Trimming shortened V by 1 base and J by 1 base, and 7 bases separated the two germline ends. From germline, CDR1 is LGHDT and CDR2 YNNKEL (reference sequence). The CDR3 is 14 residues long. For the CDR3, the DNA is TGTGCCAGCAGCCAAGGGCGGCTCCAAGAGACCCAGTACTTC. Residues: CASSQGRLQETQYF.

The rearrangement links TRBV20-1 to TRBJ2-7; tentative D call: TRBD2 (5 bases). Per the germline V gene, CDR1 is DFQATT and CDR2 is SNEGSKA (reference sequence). The CDR3 is made up of 12 amino acids. As DNA, the CDR3 is TGCAGCGCGGGCCTAGAAGGTTACGAGCAGTACTTC. Protein: CSAGLEGYEQYF.

The chain uses TRBV3-1 and TRBJ2-7; TRBD2 matches at 8 bases. The CDR3 length is 15 residues. V gave up 4 bases and J gave up 5 bases; unmatched junction bases: 10. The germline V gene has CDR1 LGHDT and CDR2 YNNKEL (reference sequence). In DNA form, the CDR3 reads TGTGCCAGCAGCCTAACGGGACTAGGGAGCCACGAGCAGTACTTC. Encoded protein: CASSLTGLGSHEQYF.